The text below deals with one T cell receptor beta chain. Its antigen is currently unknown. This entry is derived from a study of cytotoxic CD8 clonotypes in ibrutinib-treated CLL. Study-level findings and limits: Clonality was higher at baseline than in age-matched healthy donors and tracked circulating CD8+ T-cell counts.

Profiled with immunoSEQ multiplex PCR; TCRdb holds only in-frame clones, not every one. The sample contains tens of thousands of clones, 54% of which appear only once. The germline V gene encodes CDR1 SGHRS and CDR2 YFSETQ. Germline trimming cut 4 bases from V and 9 bases from J; bases unmatched to any gene: 7. The CDR3 length is 13 residues. The chain links TRBV5-1 to TRBJ1-2, with 9 nucleotides matching TRBD1. Sequencing used PBMCs, obtained at disease progression, from a patient treated with ibrutinib. The TCR comes from a human donor with chronic lymphocytic leukemia. The CDR3 loop reads CASSGAGTGSYTF. In nucleotides, the CDR3 is TGCGCCAGCAGCGGAGCCGGGACAGGGAGCTACACCTTC.